The next 28 T cell receptor beta chains were all read from a single sample in a study of identical twins. One entry per CDR3 protein results from TCRdb running MiXCR on the 5' RACE reads. The sample carries about 240,000 distinct CDR3 sequences, 8% to 11% recorded once. The sequencing sample was made of memory T cells sorted from blood. The source of these receptors is a man aged 45 to 65 in good health.

This clonotype has a handful of counts. The junction shows a germline mismatch at one end, possibly a read error. The rearrangement links TRBV7-9 to TRBJ2-1; no reliable D call. Germline-derived CDR1 and CDR2 are SEHNR and FQNEAQ (reference sequence). This CDR3 contains 11 residues. CDR3 coding DNA: TGTGCCACCAGCCTTTTCGATGAGCAGTTCTTC. Translated, it gives CATSLFDEQFF.

The V call is TRBV7-9, the J call TRBJ2-2; 14 bases are a match to TRBD2. Trimming cost V 5 bases and J 2 bases; bases outside gene matches: 4. The CDR3 runs to 17 residues. Germline CDR1 is SEHNR and CDR2 is FQNEAQ (reference sequence). CDR3 sequence (DNA): TGTGCCAGCAGCCGGACTAGCGGGAGGATTAACACCGGGGAGCTGTTTTTT. This sequence encodes CASSRTSGRINTGELFF.

This clonotype showed up many times. The chain is built from TRBV20-1 and TRBJ2-7; 15 nucleotides align to TRBD2. The CDR3 extends over 15 amino acids. The germline V gene has CDR1 DFQATT and CDR2 SNEGSKA (reference sequence). Trimming took 0 bases from V and 6 from J; bases not matched to a gene: 3. The CDR3 region is CSARDPGLAGGEQYF. The CDR3, as DNA: TGCAGTGCTAGAGACCCGGGACTAGCGGGAGGCGAGCAGTACTTC.

As for this clonotype: A much larger clone lies a single base off, so this may be a read error. This chain links TRBV7-7 with TRBJ2-5; a weak D match, TRBD2 (5 bases). Germline V gives CDR1 SSHAT, CDR2 FNYEAQ (reference sequence). This CDR3 is built from 13 residues. This CDR3 is CASTGENQETQHF. The CDR3, as DNA: TGTGCTAGCACCGGGGAGAACCAAGAGACCCAGCACTTC.

This clonotype was counted many times. This chain links TRBV9 with TRBJ2-1; 13 positions agree with TRBD2. This CDR3 region has 15 residues. V lost 0 bases to trimming and J lost 10 bases; unmatched junction nucleotides: 4. From germline, CDR1 is SGDLS and CDR2 YYNGEE. The CDR3 DNA sequence: TGTGCCAGCAGCGTAGGCTTGGGACTAGCGGGAGAGCAGTTCTTC. It specifies CASSVGLGLAGEQFF.

This clonotype was counted many times. V gene TRBV7-8 combines with J gene TRBJ2-3; 10 positions agree with TRBD2. The germline V gene has CDR1 SGHVS and CDR2 FQNEAQ. With V trimmed by 4 bases and J by 5 bases, 6 bases remained unmatched. The CDR3 covers 15 residues. The CDR3 nucleotides are TGTGCCAGCAGCTACACTAGCGGGAAGAGAGATACGCAGTATTTT. This codes for CASSYTSGKRDTQYF.

This clonotype was detected a few times. CDR3 in amino acids: CASSYRQGQETQYF. CDR3 in DNA: TGTGCCAGCAGCTATCGACAGGGGCAAGAGACCCAGTACTTC. The V call is TRBV3-1, the J call TRBJ2-5, with 8 bases fitting TRBD1. J lost 2 bases, V lost 5 bases, and 4 bases had no gene match. Germline V gene sequence: CDR1 LGHDT, CDR2 YNNKEL (reference sequence). The CDR3 length is 14 residues.

This clonotype was counted many times. V usage is TRBV14 and J usage is TRBJ2-7; the D is unclear. V lost 2 bases and J 6 bases, leaving 17 bases between the germline ends. The length of the CDR3 is 15 residues. Germline CDR1 and CDR2: SGHDN and FVKESK. CDR3 region: CASSQLGWYPSEQYF. The CDR3 DNA sequence: TGTGCCAGCAGCCAACTAGGGTGGTATCCCTCCGAGCAGTACTTC.

This clonotype has ten or more counts. The rearrangement joins TRBV4-3 to TRBJ1-4; D unclear. Germline V gives CDR1 LGHNA, CDR2 YSLEER. The germline V and J ends were trimmed by 6 bases and 3 bases, with 14 bases remaining between them. This CDR3 contains 15 residues. CDR3 nucleotides: TGCGCCAGCAGTTCCGGGTGGTTGGCTAATGAAAAACTGTTTTTT. This sequence encodes CASSSGWLANEKLFF.

At least ten counts were recorded for this clonotype. The chain couples TRBV6-5 to TRBJ1-2; 12 positions agree with TRBD1. The V and J ends lost 0 bases and 7 bases, in that order; junction bases with no gene match: 9. CDR1 and CDR2 (germline): MNHEY, SVGAGI. CDR3 length: 17 amino acids. CDR3 bases: TGTGCCAGCAGTTACTCGACGGGGACAGGGGGCGCAAGTGGCTACACCTTC. Amino acid sequence: CASSYSTGTGGASGYTF.

This clonotype was observed at least ten times. V usage is TRBV7-9 and J usage is TRBJ2-5, with 11 bases identical to TRBD2. The CDR3 runs 17 residues. The V segment lost 2 bases and the J segment 0 bases; nucleotides outside the gene matches: 5. The germline CDR1 and CDR2 sequences are SEHNR and FQNEAQ (reference sequence). The CDR3 here is CASSLWGTSGNQETQYF. CDR3 in DNA: TGTGCCAGCAGCTTATGGGGGACTAGCGGCAACCAAGAGACCCAGTACTTC. The variable domain in full, completed from reference TRBV7-9 and TRBJ2-5, reads DTGVSQNPRHKITKRGQNVTFRCDPISEHNRLYWYRQTLGQGPEFLTYFQNEAQLEKSRLLSDRFSAERPKGSFSTLEIQRTEQGDSAMYLCASSLWGTSGNQETQYFGPGTRLLVL.

The chain carries TRBV3-1 and TRBJ1-2; D call uncertain. The CDR3 is 12 amino acids. Trimming pared 1 base from V and 7 bases from J, leaving 7 bases between. From germline, CDR1 is LGHDT and CDR2 YNNKEL (reference sequence). In DNA, the CDR3 is TGTGCCAGCAGCCAAGGTTCGCCTGGCTACACCTTC. This gives the protein CASSQGSPGYTF.

The chain is built from TRBV4-2 and TRBJ2-3; D gene uncertain. This CDR3 is 15 amino acids long. Trimming took 0 bases from V and 2 from J, leaving 9 bases between them. Germline values: CDR1 LGHNA, CDR2 YNFKEQ. As DNA, the CDR3 is TGTGCCAGCAGCCAAGAGGAAGCGTTCACAGATACGCAGTATTTT. Its translation: CASSQEEAFTDTQYF.

The chain has TRBV12-3 or TRBV12-4 and TRBJ2-5; perhaps TRBD2 as D (6 bases). V was pared by 9 bases and J by 4 bases, with 12 bases between. This CDR3 has 12 amino acids. CDR3 protein: CARSGGGETQYF. CDR3 nucleotides: TGTGCCAGAAGTGGGGGAGGAGAGACCCAGTACTTC.

This clonotype was seen at least ten times. J is TRBJ1-2 and V is TRBV5-6; 9 bases fit TRBD1. Germline V gene sequence: CDR1 SGHDT, CDR2 YYEEEE. The trim removed 4 bases at V and 4 bases at J, leaving 8 bases unmatched. This CDR3 has 15 residues. The CDR3 is CASSLKTGGSYGYTF. The CDR3 DNA reads as TGTGCCAGCAGCCTAAAGACAGGGGGAAGCTATGGCTACACCTTC.

V usage is TRBV9 and J usage is TRBJ2-1; D may be TRBD2 (6 bases). CDR3 length: 16 residues. CDR1 SGDLS and CDR2 YYNGEE come from the germline V gene. The V end was cut by 0 bases, the J end by 8 bases, with 18 bases between. CDR3 sequence (DNA): TGTGCCAGCAGCGTAGCCCCCAGGCCCCGCGGGGATGAGCAGTTCTTC. Its translation: CASSVAPRPRGDEQFF.

The table lists this clonotype with many counts. J is TRBJ2-7 and V is TRBV27, with 8 bases fitting TRBD2. The length of the CDR3 is 15 residues. CDR1 and CDR2 (germline): MNHEY, SMNVEV (reference sequence). Trimming took 3 bases from V and 6 from J; bases not matched to a gene: 10. The CDR3 protein is CASSFEGLGPLEQYF. In DNA, the CDR3 is TGTGCCAGCAGTTTTGAGGGACTAGGACCGCTCGAGCAGTACTTC.

V is TRBV7-9 and J is TRBJ2-3, with 7 bases that match TRBD2. The CDR3 totals 14 residues. The V gene end was trimmed by 1 base and the J gene end by 6 bases; junction bases not matched to a gene: 4. The germline V gene has CDR1 SEHNR and CDR2 FQNEAQ (reference sequence). The CDR3 loop reads CASSLGGDYDTQYF. CDR3 sequence (DNA): TGTGCCAGCAGCTTAGGGGGGGACTATGATACGCAGTATTTT. Looking up the rest from reference TRBV7-9 and TRBJ2-3 gives the full variable domain: DTGVSQNPRHKITKRGQNVTFRCDPISEHNRLYWYRQTLGQGPEFLTYFQNEAQLEKSRLLSDRFSAERPKGSFSTLEIQRTEQGDSAMYLCASSLGGDYDTQYFGPGTRLTVL.

This clonotype came up many times. The chain recombines TRBV29-1 with TRBJ2-3, with 9 bases matching TRBD1. J lost 2 bases, V lost 3 bases, and 3 bases had no gene match. The CDR3 extends over 14 amino acids. The germline V gene encodes CDR1 SQVTM and CDR2 ANQGSEA. The CDR3 sequence is CSVDRTGATDTQYF. The DNA of the CDR3 is TGCAGCGTTGACCGGACAGGGGCCACAGATACGCAGTATTTT.

V and J are TRBV6-2 or TRBV6-3 and TRBJ2-7; perhaps TRBD1 as D (6 bases). V was shortened by 6 bases and J by 3 bases, with 12 bases between the two germline ends. The CDR3 sequence is 13 residues long. Germline CDR1 MNHEY, CDR2 SVGEGT. CDR3 DNA sequence: TGTGCCAGCAGGCCAGGGGCGAACTACGAGCAGTACTTC. Translating gives CASRPGANYEQYF.

The CDR3 nucleotides read TGTGCCAGCAGCCTAACCGGGACTAGCGGGAATTACGAGCAGTACTTC. Translating it yields CASSLTGTSGNYEQYF. The chain joins TRBV5-5 to TRBJ2-7; 13 nucleotides match TRBD2. The CDR3 covers 16 residues. Germline lookup yields CDR1 SGHKS and CDR2 YYEKEE (reference sequence). The V gene end was trimmed by 4 bases and the J gene end by 4 bases; junction bases not matched to a gene: 8.

The chain is built from TRBV19 and TRBJ2-3; 13 bases line up with TRBD2. V trimming: 5 bases; J trimming: 5 bases; junction bases outside the gene matches: 16. CDR1 is LNHDA, CDR2 SQIVND, per germline (reference sequence). This CDR3 is 19 amino acids long. This CDR3 is CASSQTKPGLAGRLDTQYF. The CDR3, as DNA: TGTGCCAGTAGTCAGACTAAGCCGGGACTAGCGGGGAGATTAGATACGCAGTATTTT.

This chain links TRBV20-1 with TRBJ2-3; possibly TRBD2 for D (9 bases). This CDR3 has 16 amino acids. Germline V gives CDR1 DFQATT, CDR2 SNEGSKA (reference sequence). V was trimmed by 7 bases and J by 3 bases, leaving 23 bases between them. The CDR3 loop reads CSVAGGRQGWTDTQYF. The CDR3 DNA sequence: TGCAGTGTCGCGGGGGGGAGACAGGGGTGGACAGATACGCAGTATTTT.

A remark on this clonotype: A much larger clone is a single base away; this may be a read error. The J gene is TRBJ2-2, the V gene TRBV5-1, with a tentative D call TRBD1 (5 bases). Germline lookup yields CDR1 SGHRS and CDR2 YFSETQ. The ends were cut back, 0 bases at V and 5 bases at J, with 14 bases in the middle. The CDR3 totals 16 residues. CDR3 in DNA: TGCGCCAGCAGCTTGGTTGCGGACAAGTCGACCGGGGAGCTGTTTTTT. Protein product: CASSLVADKSTGELFF.

This clonotype was counted between two and nine times. J is TRBJ1-1 and V is TRBV6-2 or TRBV6-3; unclear D gene. Trimming shortened V by 2 bases and J by 0 bases, and 13 bases separated the two germline ends. Germline CDR1 reads MNHEY; CDR2 reads SVGEGT. There are 16 residues in the CDR3. As DNA, the CDR3 is TGTGCCAGCAGTTACCCCCGGAGGACCATGAACACTGAAGCTTTCTTT. Translation gives CASSYPRRTMNTEAFF.

J is TRBJ2-5 and V is TRBV14, with 10 positions matching TRBD1. Germline loops: CDR1 SGHDN, CDR2 FVKESK. The CDR3 is 15 amino acids. The trim removed 1 base at V and 4 bases at J, leaving 3 bases unmatched. The CDR3 loop reads CASSQGQGALETQYF. The CDR3 DNA sequence: TGTGCCAGCAGCCAAGGACAGGGGGCCCTAGAGACCCAGTACTTC.

CDR3 sequence: CASSLGTTYNSPLHF. CDR3 DNA: TGTGCCAGCTCACTCGGGACAACTTATAATTCACCCCTCCACTTT. The V call is TRBV18, the J call TRBJ1-6; weak D call: TRBD1 (6 bases). The CDR3 spans 15 residues. The V end lost 4 bases, the J end lost 4 bases, and 11 bases lay between the germline ends. CDR1 is KGHSH, CDR2 LQKENI, per germline.

This clonotype was seen a handful of times. The chain couples TRBV10-3 to TRBJ2-7, with a weak D call TRBD2 (5 bases). This CDR3 contains 16 residues. Germline V gives CDR1 ENHRY, CDR2 SYGVKD. Trimming removed 0 bases from V and 0 bases from J, with 12 bases in between. CDR3 region: CAISESPDSSSYEQYF. CDR3 sequence (DNA): TGTGCCATCAGTGAGTCTCCGGACTCGAGCTCCTACGAGCAGTACTTC.